Below, 32 T cell receptor beta chains from the same sample are listed, as sequenced in a study of T-cell reconstitution after alpha-beta-depleted transplantation in children. Preparation of the TCRbeta library was carried out with unique molecular identifiers. TCRdb analysed the PCR reads with MiXCR anew, one entry per CDR3 protein. The sample records 330,000 or so distinct CDR3 sequences, over 7% being singletons. Study findings and constraints: The authors attributed T-cell counts and diversity one year after transplant mostly to newly produced T cells.

Antigens for these TCRs are unknown. This material consisted of peripheral blood, taken 360 days after TCRalphabeta/CD19-depleted stem cell transplant. These receptors came from a female patient aged 2-15 years who had a stem cell transplant for Fanconi anemia, so the T cells may come from the graft donor.

This clonotype turned up a few times. The J gene is TRBJ2-3, the V gene TRBV14; 9 bases line up with TRBD1. The CDR3 extends over 15 amino acids. Germline V lookup: CDR1 SGHDN, CDR2 FVKESK. V trimming: 4 bases; J trimming: 0 bases; junction bases outside the gene matches: 2. This CDR3 reads CASSRGTGSTDTQYF. The CDR3 nucleotides are TGTGCCAGCAGCCGGGGGACAGGGAGCACAGATACGCAGTATTTT.

The table lists this clonotype with a few counts. The chain employs TRBV20-1 and TRBJ2-2; the D gene is possibly TRBD2 (5 bases). Germline CDR1 is DFQATT and CDR2 is SNEGSKA (reference sequence). This CDR3 has 12 amino acids. The V gene lost 3 bases and the J gene lost 5 bases, with 7 bases spanning the gap. The CDR3 DNA follows: TGCAGTGCTAGCAGAGGGACCGGGGAGCTGTTTTTT. Translated: CSASRGTGELFF.

This clonotype was detected ten times or more. V usage is TRBV29-1 and J usage is TRBJ1-2, with D hard to call. Germline CDR1 reads SQVTM; CDR2 reads ANQGSEA. Trimming stripped 4 bases from V and 4 bases from J, with 19 bases between. The CDR3 consists of 15 residues. The CDR3 DNA is TGCAGCGTTGGGACTTGGGAGAGACGGACCTATGGCTACACCTTC. The encoded protein is CSVGTWERRTYGYTF.

This clonotype was detected ten times or more. For the CDR3, the DNA is TGTGCCAGTCGGCGGGCAGGGATGGGCACAGATACGCAGTATTTT. Its translation: CASRRAGMGTDTQYF. V is TRBV12-3 or TRBV12-4 and J is TRBJ2-3; D may be TRBD1 or TRBD2 (5 bases each). CDR3 size: 15 residues. With 9 bases removed from V and 1 base from J, the gap between germline ends came to 17 bases.

This clonotype has ten or more counts. This chain joins TRBV7-9 and TRBJ2-7; 9 bases match TRBD1. CDR3 length: 14 residues. V trimming: 4 bases; J trimming: 3 bases; junction bases outside the gene matches: 4. The germline gives CDR1 SEHNR, CDR2 FQNEAQ (reference sequence). The DNA for the CDR3 is TGTGCCAGCAGCTGGGACAGGGTTGGCTACGAGCAGTACTTC. As protein: CASSWDRVGYEQYF. Combining the CDR3 with reference TRBV7-9 and TRBJ2-7 gives the whole variable domain DTGVSQNPRHKITKRGQNVTFRCDPISEHNRLYWYRQTLGQGPEFLTYFQNEAQLEKSRLLSDRFSAERPKGSFSTLEIQRTEQGDSAMYLCASSWDRVGYEQYFGPGTRLTVT.

This clonotype appeared many times. V is TRBV4-2 and J is TRBJ1-2; 9 positions match TRBD1. Trimming at V came to 0 bases and at J to 7 bases, leaving 3 bases not matched to a gene. Germline values: CDR1 LGHNA, CDR2 YNFKEQ. The CDR3 has 14 amino acids. In DNA, the CDR3 is TGTGCCAGCAGCCAAGAACAGGGGGCCGGTGGCTACACCTTC. Residues: CASSQEQGAGGYTF.

This chain connects TRBV27 to TRBJ1-6, with a weak D call TRBD1 (6 bases). The CDR3 covers 16 residues. V lost 0 bases and J 0 bases, leaving 6 bases between the germline ends. In germline, CDR1 is MNHEY, CDR2 SMNVEV (reference sequence). The CDR3 sequence is CASSLSGGSYNSPLHF. The CDR3 region has the DNA TGTGCCAGCAGTTTATCAGGGGGCTCCTATAATTCACCCCTCCACTTT.

This clonotype came up a few times. The rearrangement uses TRBV7-2 and TRBJ2-3; 9 bases match TRBD1. The length of the CDR3 is 18 residues. The V gene's germline CDR1 is SGHTA and CDR2 FQGNSA. The junction had 15 bases not matched to a gene; V was cut back by 2 bases and J by 6 bases. For the CDR3, the DNA is TGTGCCAGCAGCTTAACGGGGACAGGGCGCGGGTTTCGGGATACGCAGTATTTT. It translates to CASSLTGTGRGFRDTQYF.

The J gene is TRBJ1-6, the V gene TRBV5-6; the D gene is possibly TRBD1 (5 bases). CDR1 is SGHDT and CDR2 is YYEEEE in the germline V gene. V was clipped by 4 bases and J by 7 bases, with 9 bases between them. The CDR3 totals 13 residues. The CDR3 loop is CASSHTGNSPLHF. The CDR3, as DNA: TGTGCCAGCAGCCATACAGGAAATTCACCCCTCCACTTT.

This clonotype was detected ten times or more. The gene calls are TRBV7-8 and TRBJ1-5; 7 bases fit TRBD1. Trimming took 1 base from V and 0 from J; bases not matched to a gene: 0. The CDR3 spans 15 residues. Germline assignment: CDR1 SGHVS and CDR2 FQNEAQ. In DNA form, the CDR3 reads TGTGCCAGCAGCTTAGAGGGGGCTAGCAATCAGCCCCAGCATTTT. Encoded protein: CASSLEGASNQPQHF.

In this sample, this clonotype turned up many times. The gene calls are TRBV6-5 and TRBJ2-3; D not resolved. This CDR3 is built from 14 residues. Germline V gives CDR1 MNHEY, CDR2 SVGAGI. Trimming pared 7 bases from V and 2 bases from J, leaving 13 bases between. CDR3 bases: TGTGCCAGCAAGCTCGCTAGAATCACAGATACGCAGTATTTT. Its translation: CASKLARITDTQYF.

There are many counts of this clonotype. V is TRBV12-3 or TRBV12-4 and J is TRBJ2-5; D might be TRBD2 (7 bases). The CDR3 is made up of 15 amino acids. The V end was cut by 3 bases, the J end by 1 base, with 12 bases between. CDR3 residues: CASSFGGRTQETQYF. The CDR3 DNA follows: TGTGCCAGCAGTTTCGGGGGGCGGACCCAAGAGACCCAGTACTTC.

This clonotype was detected many times. The chain carries TRBV7-8 and TRBJ2-1; 8 bases agree with TRBD2. Trimming took 5 bases from V and 0 from J; bases not matched to a gene: 6. The CDR3 is made up of 16 amino acids. The germline gives CDR1 SGHVS, CDR2 FQNEAQ. Here the CDR3 reads CASSLPGGGSYNEQFF. CDR3 nucleotide sequence: TGTGCCAGCAGCCTCCCGGGGGGGGGCTCCTACAATGAGCAGTTCTTC.

This clonotype was seen repeatedly, ten times or more. The chain combines TRBV29-1 with TRBJ2-1; D tentatively reads TRBD1 or TRBD2 (5 bases each). Between the trimmed V and J ends, which lost 1 base and 8 bases, there was a span of 21 bases. The germline gives CDR1 SQVTM, CDR2 ANQGSEA. The CDR3 sequence is 16 residues long. CDR3 sequence reads: CSVEGLRDGLRDEQFF. For the CDR3, the DNA is TGCAGCGTTGAAGGCCTCCGGGACGGTCTTAGGGATGAGCAGTTCTTC.

The table lists this clonotype with many counts. The chain is built from TRBV7-2 and TRBJ2-4; TRBD2 aligns across 9 bases. V dropped 4 bases and J dropped 6; count of bases not matched to a gene: 4. There are 14 residues in the CDR3. CDR1 and CDR2 from the germline V gene are SGHTA and FQGNSA. The CDR3 loop is CASSSPGLANIQYF. Here the CDR3 DNA reads TGTGCCAGCAGCTCACCGGGACTAGCAAACATTCAGTACTTC.

V is TRBV20-1 and J is TRBJ2-7; 7 bases fit TRBD1. The V and J ends lost 5 bases and 7 bases, in that order; junction bases with no gene match: 5. This CDR3 comprises 11 residues. From germline, CDR1 is DFQATT and CDR2 SNEGSKA (reference sequence). CDR3 sequence (DNA): TGCAGTGCTTTGACAGGGTCTGAGCAGTACTTC. Residues: CSALTGSEQYF.

Ten or more counts support this clonotype. J is TRBJ2-1 and V is TRBV15, with D possibly matching TRBD1 (6 bases). The CDR3 totals 15 residues. V was trimmed by 0 bases and J by 7 bases, leaving 13 bases between them. The V gene's germline CDR1 is LNHNV and CDR2 YYDKDF (reference sequence). CDR3 nucleotides: TGTGCCACCAGCAGAGATAGGGGGTTTAGTAATGAGCAGTTCTTC. This codes for CATSRDRGFSNEQFF.

This clonotype came up once. The V gene is TRBV4-1, the J gene TRBJ1-2; D might be TRBD1 (5 bases). Germline V gene lookup returns CDR1 MGHRA and CDR2 YSYEKL. V gave up 2 bases and J gave up 3 bases, with 40 bases separating them. The CDR3 loop spans 24 amino acids. The CDR3 DNA is TGCGCCAGCAGCCAACCGAAGATAATAGGGACTAAGCAGGGTTTTTCTGGTAAAGACTATGGCTACACCTTC. This translates into CASSQPKIIGTKQGFSGKDYGYTF.

The rearrangement joins TRBV6-6 to TRBJ2-1; D is unclear. V was trimmed by 4 bases and J by 10 bases, leaving 14 bases between them. The CDR3 extends over 13 amino acids. CDR1 and CDR2 from the germline V gene are MNHNY and SVGAGI (reference sequence). In DNA form, the CDR3 reads TGTGCCAGCAGTTTAGAAACCAACGGGGAGCAGTTCTTC. Translation gives CASSLETNGEQFF.

This clonotype has ten or more counts. The CDR3 bases are TGTGCCAGCCCGGCAACCCATATTGTGGGTGAAAAACTGTTTTTT. This encodes CASPATHIVGEKLFF. The V and J genes are TRBV21-1 and TRBJ1-4. TRBV21-1 is an annotated pseudogene. CDR3 length: 15 amino acids.

Ten or more counts support this clonotype. The chain couples TRBV6-5 to TRBJ2-4; 8 nucleotides match TRBD1. This CDR3 is built from 13 residues. Germline trimming cut 2 bases from V and 14 bases from J; bases unmatched to any gene: 8. The germline V gene has CDR1 MNHEY and CDR2 SVGAGI. Here the CDR3 DNA reads TGTGCCAGCAGTTACGGGACAGGTGACTATAAGTACTTC. This translates into CASSYGTGDYKYF.

This clonotype was recorded many times. The CDR3 bases are TGCGCCAGCAGTGCACTGGAGGAAGCTTTCTTT. It is translated as CASSALEEAFF. The rearrangement uses TRBV10-1 and TRBJ1-1; D is unresolved. V was cut by 4 bases and J by 8 bases, with 8 bases left in between. CDR1 is WNHNN, CDR2 SYGVQD, per germline (reference sequence). This CDR3 spans 11 amino acids.

The gene calls are TRBV20-1 and TRBJ1-5; the D gene is possibly TRBD1 (5 bases). Deletions cut 2 bases from V and 0 bases from J, with 23 bases between. Germline CDR1 reads DFQATT; CDR2 reads SNEGSKA (reference sequence). CDR3 length: 19 amino acids. The CDR3: CSARIEMGGVGNSNQPQHF. The CDR3 region has the DNA TGCAGTGCTAGAATTGAGATGGGGGGGGTTGGGAATAGCAATCAGCCCCAGCATTTT.

This clonotype came up many times. The V call is TRBV20-1, the J call TRBJ1-3, with 12 bases that match TRBD1. The germline V gene encodes CDR1 DFQATT and CDR2 SNEGSKA (reference sequence). V lost 3 bases and J lost 6; bases outside the gene matches: 3. CDR3 length equals 14 residues. This CDR3 is CSARTGQGANTIYF. In DNA form, the CDR3 reads TGCAGTGCTAGGACGGGACAGGGGGCAAACACCATATATTTT.

This clonotype was seen repeatedly, ten times or more. The chain uses TRBV12-3 or TRBV12-4 and TRBJ2-5; D is uncertain. This CDR3 has 12 amino acids. Trimming stripped 11 bases from V and 0 bases from J, with 10 bases between. This chain's CDR3 is CASTSYQETQYF. The CDR3 nucleotides read TGTGCCTCTACAAGCTACCAAGAGACCCAGTACTTC.

Many counts were recorded for this clonotype. The J gene is TRBJ2-1, the V gene TRBV5-1; 7 positions match TRBD1. The CDR3 covers 16 residues. Per the germline V gene, CDR1 is SGHRS and CDR2 is YFSETQ. V lost 0 bases and J lost 3; bases outside the gene matches: 6. CDR3 residues: CASSLDKGAIYNEQFF. The CDR3 DNA is TGCGCCAGCAGCTTGGATAAGGGGGCGATCTACAATGAGCAGTTCTTC.

This clonotype was recorded at least ten times. This rearrangement joins TRBV12-3 or TRBV12-4 to TRBJ1-1, with 8 bases that match TRBD1. With V trimmed by 1 base and J by 1 base, 2 bases remained unmatched. The CDR3 has 15 residues. In DNA form, the CDR3 reads TGTGCCAGCAGTTTAGGGACAGGGTGGAACACTGAAGCTTTCTTT. This encodes CASSLGTGWNTEAFF.

V is TRBV3-1 and J is TRBJ2-7; the match to TRBD1 covers 7 bases. Germline V gene sequence: CDR1 LGHDT, CDR2 YNNKEL (reference sequence). Losses at the gene ends were 3 bases for V and 3 bases for J; bases not matched to a gene: 5. This CDR3 comprises 14 residues. This CDR3 reads CASSQGTEIYEQYF. The CDR3, as DNA: TGTGCCAGCAGCCAGGGGACAGAAATCTACGAGCAGTACTTC.

Ten or more counts support this clonotype. This rearrangement joins TRBV12-3 or TRBV12-4 to TRBJ2-2, with D possibly matching TRBD2 (5 bases). Trimming left V 0 bases short and J 8 bases short, with 13 bases between. The length of the CDR3 is 15 residues. CDR3 coding DNA: TGTGCCAGCAGTTTAGCGGTTCGGGGAACGGGGGAGCTGTTTTTT. Translation gives CASSLAVRGTGELFF.

The table lists this clonotype with many counts. This chain uses TRBV4-3 with TRBJ2-1; D not resolved. Trimming left V 0 bases short and J 8 bases short, with 11 bases between. The germline CDR1 and CDR2 sequences are LGHNA and YSLEER. This CDR3 has 14 residues. CDR3 sequence: CASSQDLGSDEQFF. CDR3 bases: TGCGCCAGCAGCCAAGATCTGGGTTCGGATGAGCAGTTCTTC.

The rearrangement links TRBV19 to TRBJ1-1; D gene uncertain. CDR1 and CDR2 (germline): LNHDA, SQIVND (reference sequence). The CDR3 sequence is 13 residues long. V lost 4 bases and J 1 base, leaving 7 bases between the germline ends. The CDR3 loop is CASSTGQNTEAFF. CDR3 DNA: TGTGCCAGTAGTACCGGCCAGAACACTGAAGCTTTCTTT. The entire variable domain, with the rest obtained from reference TRBV19 and TRBJ1-1, is as follows: DGGITQSPKYLFRKEGQNVTLSCEQNLNHDAMYWYRQDPGQGLRLIYYSQIVNDFQKGDIAEGYSVSREKKESFPLTVTSAQKNPTAFYLCASSTGQNTEAFFGQGTRLTVV.

In its sample, this clonotype was seen a few times. This chain joins TRBV7-6 and TRBJ2-5, with 9 bases lining up with TRBD1. V shed 1 base and J 5 bases; nucleotides not matched to a gene: 5. The CDR3 is 15 amino acids. The germline V gene has CDR1 SGHVS and CDR2 FNYEAQ. The CDR3 region is CASSLGTGVAETQYF. In DNA, the CDR3 is TGTGCCAGCAGCTTAGGGACAGGGGTAGCGGAGACCCAGTACTTC.